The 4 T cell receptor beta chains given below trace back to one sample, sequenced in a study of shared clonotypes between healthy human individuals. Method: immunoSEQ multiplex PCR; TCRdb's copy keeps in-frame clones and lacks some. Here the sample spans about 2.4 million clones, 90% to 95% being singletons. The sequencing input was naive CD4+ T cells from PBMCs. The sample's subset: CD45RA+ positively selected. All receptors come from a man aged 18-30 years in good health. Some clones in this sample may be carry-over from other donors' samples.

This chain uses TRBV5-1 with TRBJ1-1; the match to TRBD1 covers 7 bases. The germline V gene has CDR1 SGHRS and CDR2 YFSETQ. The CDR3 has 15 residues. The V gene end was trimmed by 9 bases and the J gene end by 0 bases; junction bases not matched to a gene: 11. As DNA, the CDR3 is TGCGCCACCCACCGGGACAGCGGTATGAACACTGAAGCTTTCTTT. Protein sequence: CATHRDSGMNTEAFF.

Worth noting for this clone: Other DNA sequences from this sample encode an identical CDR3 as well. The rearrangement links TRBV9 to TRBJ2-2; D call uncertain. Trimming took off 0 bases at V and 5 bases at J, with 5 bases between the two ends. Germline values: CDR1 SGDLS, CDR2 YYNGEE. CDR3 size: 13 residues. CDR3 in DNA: TGTGCCAGCAGCGTAGCTCTGACCGGGGAGCTGTTTTTT. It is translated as CASSVALTGELFF.

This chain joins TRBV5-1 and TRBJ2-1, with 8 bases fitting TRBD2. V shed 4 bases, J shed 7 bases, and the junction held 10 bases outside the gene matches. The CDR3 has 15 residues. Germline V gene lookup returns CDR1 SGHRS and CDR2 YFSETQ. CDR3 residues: CASSADPSGQNEQFF. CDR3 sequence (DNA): TGCGCCAGCAGCGCCGACCCTAGCGGGCAGAATGAGCAGTTCTTC. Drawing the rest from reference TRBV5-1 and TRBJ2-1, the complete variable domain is KAGVTQTPRYLIKTRGQQVTLSCSPISGHRSVSWYQQTPGQGLQFLFEYFSETQRNKGNFPGRFSGRQFSNSRSEMNVSTLELGDSALYLCASSADPSGQNEQFFGPGTRLTVL.

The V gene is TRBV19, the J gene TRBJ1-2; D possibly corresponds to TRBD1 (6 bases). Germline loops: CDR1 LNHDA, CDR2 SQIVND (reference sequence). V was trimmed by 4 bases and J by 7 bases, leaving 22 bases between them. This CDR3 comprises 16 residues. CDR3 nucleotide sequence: TGTGCCAGTAGTAGAATCCACAGGGCGCCCGTGGGTGGCTACACCTTC. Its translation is CASSRIHRAPVGGYTF.